The 15 T cell receptor beta chains given below trace back to one sample, sequenced in a study of blood T cell repertoires in COVID-19. The data were produced by immunoSEQ multiplex PCR, yet TCRdb's version contains in-frame clones alone and is incomplete. The sample holds about 160,000 clones; 85% are singletons and the top ten take about 3%. The specimen sequenced was peripheral blood. These receptors were obtained from a human donor with acute or convalescent COVID-19. The donor label of this sample is uncertain.

In DNA, the CDR3 is TGTGCCAGCAGAGGCCAGACAGGGGCGAGTCAGCCCCAGCATTTT. Amino acid sequence: CASRGQTGASQPQHF. The rearrangement joins TRBV28 to TRBJ1-5, with TRBD1 matching 8 bases. Losses at the gene ends were 6 bases for V and 6 bases for J; bases not matched to a gene: 10. The CDR3 contains 15 residues. Germline assignment: CDR1 MDHEN and CDR2 SYDVKM.

This clone was recorded once. The chain joins TRBV28 to TRBJ1-2; 7 positions agree with TRBD1. Losses at the gene ends were 3 bases for V and 9 bases for J; bases not matched to a gene: 7. CDR1 and CDR2 from the germline V gene are MDHEN and SYDVKM. CDR3 size: 13 residues. Written as DNA, the CDR3 is TGTGCCAGCAGTTTTCCACGACAGGGCAGCTACACCTTC. Its protein is CASSFPRQGSYTF.

This clone was picked up many times. Other DNA sequences in this sample translate to the same CDR3. The CDR3 reads CASSYSRGGTEAFF. The CDR3 DNA sequence: TGTGCCAGCAGTTACTCGAGGGGGGGAACTGAAGCTTTCTTT. The genes are TRBV6-5 and TRBJ1-1; tentative D call: TRBD1 (6 bases). The CDR3 covers 14 residues. The germline V gene has CDR1 MNHEY and CDR2 SVGAGI. Trimming removed 0 bases at V and 5 bases at J, with 10 bases between.

With regard to this clone: Within the sample, other DNA sequences also encode this same CDR3. V usage is TRBV30 and J usage is TRBJ1-5; TRBD1 matches 8 bases. This CDR3 spans 14 amino acids. The V gene's germline CDR1 is GTSNPN and CDR2 SVGIG (reference sequence). The trim removed 1 base at V and 5 bases at J, leaving 4 bases unmatched. This chain's CDR3 is CAWSGGQGYQPQHF. The CDR3 bases are TGTGCCTGGAGTGGTGGACAGGGCTATCAGCCCCAGCATTTT.

This sequence joins TRBV5-1 and TRBJ2-1, with 16 bases identical to TRBD2. The V and J ends lost 4 bases and 3 bases, in that order; junction bases with no gene match: 7. The CDR3 covers 18 residues. The germline CDR1 and CDR2 sequences are SGHRS and YFSETQ. The CDR3 coding sequence is TGCGCCAGCAGCCGAGCCGGGACTAGCGGGGGGGACTACAATGAGCAGTTCTTC. Translating gives CASSRAGTSGGDYNEQFF. The full variable domain, rest sourced from reference TRBV5-1 and TRBJ2-1, is KAGVTQTPRYLIKTRGQQVTLSCSPISGHRSVSWYQQTPGQGLQFLFEYFSETQRNKGNFPGRFSGRQFSNSRSEMNVSTLELGDSALYLCASSRAGTSGGDYNEQFFGPGTRLTVL.

The chain joins TRBV5-1 to TRBJ2-7, with 13 bases that match TRBD2. The germline V gene encodes CDR1 SGHRS and CDR2 YFSETQ. Germline trimming cut 4 bases from V and 3 bases from J; bases unmatched to any gene: 4. This CDR3 contains 15 residues. CDR3 amino acids: CASSPGTSGVYEQYF. As DNA, the CDR3 is TGCGCCAGCAGCCCCGGGACTAGCGGGGTCTACGAGCAGTACTTC.

The chain couples TRBV10-3 to TRBJ1-5; D gene uncertain. V was clipped by 3 bases and J by 2 bases, with 8 bases between them. The germline V gene has CDR1 ENHRY and CDR2 SYGVKD. The CDR3 sequence is 14 residues long. The CDR3 DNA reads TGTGCCATCAGTGATTTGGGAGGCAATCAGCCCCAGCATTTT. This gives the protein CAISDLGGNQPQHF.

V is TRBV6-2 or TRBV6-3 and J is TRBJ2-1, with D perhaps TRBD2 (6 bases). The germline V gene has CDR1 MNHEY and CDR2 SVGEGT. V lost 4 bases and J lost 4, with 11 bases in between. CDR3 size: 14 residues. CDR3 nucleotides: TGTGCCAGCAGTTGGCGGGATGAGTACAATGAGCAGTTCTTC. It is translated as CASSWRDEYNEQFF.

The V gene is TRBV11-3, the J gene TRBJ2-5; 15 positions agree with TRBD2. The CDR3 contains 17 residues. V lost 5 bases and J lost 4; bases outside the gene matches: 8. The V gene's germline CDR1 is SGHNT and CDR2 YENEEA. CDR3 region: CASSPGLAGGTIETQYF. CDR3 DNA sequence: TGTGCCAGCAGCCCTGGACTAGCGGGGGGGACGATAGAGACCCAGTACTTC.

The chain has TRBV9 and TRBJ1-4, with a possible D match to TRBD1 (6 bases). The V and J ends lost 4 bases and 4 bases respectively, with 11 bases between them. Germline loops: CDR1 SGDLS, CDR2 YYNGEE. The CDR3 has 14 amino acids. The CDR3 protein is CASSRDIRNEKLFF. The DNA of the CDR3 is TGTGCCAGCAGCCGGGACATCCGTAATGAAAAACTGTTTTTT.

This chain links TRBV4-1 with TRBJ2-3, with TRBD2 matching 7 bases. Germline V gene sequence: CDR1 MGHRA, CDR2 YSYEKL. CDR3 size: 14 residues. Germline trimming cut 6 bases from V and 2 bases from J; bases unmatched to any gene: 5. Here the CDR3 reads CASRGGELTDTQYF. CDR3 nucleotides: TGCGCCAGCAGGGGAGGGGAACTCACAGATACGCAGTATTTT.

The gene calls are TRBV2 and TRBJ1-5; TRBD1 agrees at 8 bases. CDR3 size: 13 residues. The J segment lost 4 bases and the V segment lost 11 bases, leaving 7 bases of the junction unmatched. Per germline, CDR1 SNHLY and CDR2 FYNNEI. DNA of the CDR3: TGTGCCTCACAGGGGGAATTTAATCAGCCCCAGCATTTT. Its translation: CASQGEFNQPQHF.

CDR3 in amino acids: CSARSGNTQYF. In DNA form, the CDR3 reads TGCAGTGCTAGATCGGGGAATACGCAGTATTTT. The chain joins TRBV20-1 to TRBJ2-3; D might be TRBD2 (5 bases). V dropped 2 bases and J dropped 7 bases, with 7 bases sitting between them. Germline CDR1 is DFQATT and CDR2 is SNEGSKA (reference sequence). CDR3 size: 11 residues.

This clone was detected once. The chain has TRBV27 and TRBJ1-3, with D possibly TRBD1 on 5 matching bases. The CDR3 runs 14 residues. Between the trimmed V and J ends, which lost 6 bases and 9 bases, there was a span of 18 bases. The V gene's germline CDR1 is MNHEY and CDR2 SMNVEV (reference sequence). The CDR3 is CASSPDSSTSTIYF. CDR3 sequence (DNA): TGTGCCAGCAGCCCCGACAGTAGCACGAGCACCATATATTTT.

Concerning this clone: Other nucleotide sequences from this sample produce the same CDR3. The chain combines TRBV10-3 with TRBJ2-7, with 8 bases fitting TRBD1. CDR1 is ENHRY and CDR2 is SYGVKD in the germline V gene. This CDR3 has 14 residues. Germline trimming cut 2 bases from V and 2 bases from J; bases unmatched to any gene: 2. The CDR3 bases are TGTGCCATCAGTGAGACAGGGGGGACCTACGAGCAGTACTTC. Amino acids: CAISETGGTYEQYF.